This entry lists 19 T cell receptor beta chains sequenced from one sample in a study of shared clonotypes between healthy human individuals. TCRdb's table, derived via immunoSEQ multiplex PCR, lists solely in-frame clones and lacks some. Among about 1 million clones, around 74% were seen once, and the ten largest hold 1.4%. Sequenced sample: memory CD4+ T cells sorted from blood. As to subset: CD45RA-negative fraction. The source of these receptors is a man aged 18 to 29 in good health.

The V and J genes are TRBV18 and TRBJ1-4; D unresolved. The CDR3 contains 16 residues. Germline CDR1 reads KGHSH; CDR2 reads LQKENI. V dropped 3 bases and J dropped 0 bases, with 11 bases sitting between them. CDR3 nucleotide sequence: TGTGCCAGCTCACCCTTCTCGCCTACAACTAATGAAAAACTGTTTTTT. Its protein is CASSPFSPTTNEKLFF.

V gene TRBV7-9 combines with J gene TRBJ2-5; 12 bases match TRBD1. The CDR3 consists of 17 residues. The ends lost 4 bases at V and 3 bases at J; junction bases unmatched: 9. Germline CDR1 is SEHNR and CDR2 is FQNEAQ (reference sequence). For the CDR3, the DNA is TGTGCCAGCAGCTCCGGGACAGGGGGCAGGAAAGAAGAGACCCAGTACTTC. It is translated as CASSSGTGGRKEETQYF.

The rearrangement joins TRBV19 to TRBJ1-5; no definite D call. This CDR3 region has 17 residues. V was cut by 9 bases and J by 0 bases, with 21 bases left in between. Germline V lookup: CDR1 LNHDA, CDR2 SQIVND (reference sequence). CDR3 protein: CARDGPADRNSNQPQHF. The CDR3 DNA is TGTGCCAGAGACGGACCGGCAGATCGTAATAGCAATCAGCCCCAGCATTTT.

The gene calls are TRBV6-1 and TRBJ1-4; D is perhaps TRBD1 (6 bases). The CDR3 is 16 amino acids. The germline V gene has CDR1 MNHNS and CDR2 SASEGT. V was clipped by 3 bases and J by 4 bases, with 15 bases between them. CDR3 bases: TGTGCCAGCAGTGACCCACGGACAGCCCTTAATGAAAAACTGTTTTTT. Translating it yields CASSDPRTALNEKLFF.

The chain is built from TRBV5-1 and TRBJ2-3; 8 bases line up with TRBD2. The germline V gene has CDR1 SGHRS and CDR2 YFSETQ. The CDR3 consists of 14 residues. J lost 0 bases, V lost 7 bases, and 4 bases had no gene match. Written as DNA, the CDR3 is TGCGCCAGCCGGGGGGGCTCTAGCACAGATACGCAGTATTTT. It codes for CASRGGSSTDTQYF. The whole variable domain, filled in from reference TRBV5-1 and TRBJ2-3, reads KAGVTQTPRYLIKTRGQQVTLSCSPISGHRSVSWYQQTPGQGLQFLFEYFSETQRNKGNFPGRFSGRQFSNSRSEMNVSTLELGDSALYLCASRGGSSTDTQYFGPGTRLTVL.

DNA for the CDR3: TGTGCCAGCACAGGGGGCCTCAACAATGAGCAGTTCTTC. This codes for CASTGGLNNEQFF. The chain carries TRBV6-6 and TRBJ2-1; 8 positions agree with TRBD1. The germline V gene encodes CDR1 MNHNY and CDR2 SVGAGI (reference sequence). The CDR3 has 13 residues. Losses at the gene ends were 7 bases for V and 5 bases for J; bases not matched to a gene: 4.

The chain carries TRBV5-6 and TRBJ2-7, with 10 bases aligning to TRBD1. CDR3 length equals 14 residues. The ends lost 4 bases at V and 4 bases at J; junction bases unmatched: 5. The germline V gene encodes CDR1 SGHDT and CDR2 YYEEEE. This CDR3 is CASSEGQGKYEQYF. The CDR3 DNA follows: TGTGCCAGCAGCGAGGGACAGGGGAAATACGAGCAGTACTTC.

This chain uses TRBV5-4 with TRBJ1-6, with D unresolved. The CDR3 sequence is 15 residues long. The germline V gene has CDR1 SGHNT and CDR2 YYREEE (reference sequence). Trimming cost V 6 bases and J 4 bases, with 14 bases left between them. CDR3 region: CASTTAGVYNSPLHF. In nucleotides, the CDR3 is TGTGCCAGCACCACGGCCGGGGTTTATAATTCACCCCTCCACTTT.

This chain links TRBV6-6 with TRBJ2-3, with D hard to call. The V gene's germline CDR1 is MNHNY and CDR2 SVGAGI (reference sequence). Trimming pared 6 bases from V and 8 bases from J, leaving 15 bases between. The CDR3 covers 13 residues. In DNA form, the CDR3 reads TGTGCCAGCAGAGCAAACCAGGTTACTACGCAGTATTTT. Translating it yields CASRANQVTTQYF.

The chain joins TRBV19 to TRBJ1-1; 7 bases fit TRBD1. CDR1 and CDR2 (germline): LNHDA, SQIVND (reference sequence). With V trimmed by 1 base and J by 0 bases, 8 bases remained unmatched. This CDR3 spans 17 amino acids. In DNA, the CDR3 is TGTGCCAGTAGTATAGTGGGACAGATGCTCATGAACACTGAAGCTTTCTTT. Translating gives CASSIVGQMLMNTEAFF.

For this clone: One base away lies a much larger clone, so this may be a sequencing read error. This same CDR3 is encoded by further DNA sequences in the sample. The chain recombines TRBV7-9 with TRBJ2-2, with 10 bases identical to TRBD2. V was pared by 5 bases and J by 1 base, with 1 base of the junction left unmatched. Germline V gene data show CDR1 as SEHNR and CDR2 as FQNEAQ (reference sequence). The CDR3 is 15 residues long. CDR3 sequence (DNA): TGTGCCAGCAGCAGGACTAGCGGGAACACCGGGGAGCTGTTTTTT. Translating gives CASSRTSGNTGELFF.

The rearrangement links TRBV7-2 to TRBJ2-7, with 7 bases fitting TRBD2. CDR1 and CDR2 (germline): SGHTA, FQGNSA. Trimming cost V 1 base and J 1 base; bases outside gene matches: 4. This CDR3 spans 15 amino acids. CDR3 nucleotide sequence: TGTGCCAGCAGCTTAGGGAGTAGCGGGTCCTACGAGCAGTACTTC. This sequence encodes CASSLGSSGSYEQYF.

The chain recombines TRBV7-2 with TRBJ2-1; 7 nucleotides match TRBD2. Germline V gives CDR1 SGHTA, CDR2 FQGNSA. V lost 5 bases to trimming and J lost 10 bases; unmatched junction nucleotides: 8. CDR3 size: 13 residues. CDR3 sequence (DNA): TGTGCCAGCAGCGTAACTAGCGTGAAGGAGCAGTTCTTC. Protein sequence: CASSVTSVKEQFF.

A few counts support this clone. V usage is TRBV2 and J usage is TRBJ2-7; D not resolved. Germline V gene sequence: CDR1 SNHLY, CDR2 FYNNEI. The CDR3 is 13 residues long. The V gene lost 8 bases and the J gene lost 1 base, with 12 bases spanning the gap. The DNA of the CDR3 is TGTGCCAGCGGTATACTACCTTCCTACGAGCAGTACTTC. Protein product: CASGILPSYEQYF.

As concerns this clone: At the DNA level, this CDR3 is encoded by other sequences in the same sample as well. The genes are TRBV18 and TRBJ1-1; the match to TRBD1 covers 8 bases. CDR1 and CDR2 from the germline V gene are KGHSH and LQKENI. V trimming: 1 base; J trimming: 8 bases; junction bases outside the gene matches: 0. The CDR3 has 12 residues. The CDR3 protein is CASSPRTGEAFF. In DNA, the CDR3 is TGTGCCAGCTCACCACGGACAGGGGAAGCTTTCTTT.

This clone showed up just a few times. This chain links TRBV29-1 with TRBJ2-7; the D gene is possibly TRBD2 (5 bases). V lost 6 bases to trimming and J lost 3 bases, with 9 bases between them. CDR3 length: 11 amino acids. Germline V gene sequence: CDR1 SQVTM, CDR2 ANQGSEA. CDR3 sequence reads: CSVARDYEQYF. For the CDR3, the DNA is TGCAGCGTAGCCCGGGACTACGAGCAGTACTTC.

The chain employs TRBV11-2 and TRBJ1-1, with 9 bases lining up with TRBD1. The germline CDR1 and CDR2 sequences are SGHAT and FQNNGV. The CDR3 has 12 amino acids. The ends lost 6 bases at V and 9 bases at J; junction bases unmatched: 5. Here the CDR3 reads CASSFDRGKAFF. CDR3 in DNA: TGTGCCAGCAGTTTTGACAGGGGGAAAGCTTTCTTT.

The chain links TRBV7-3 to TRBJ2-2; TRBD2 matches at 13 bases. Germline CDR1 SGHTA, CDR2 FQGTGA. V lost 1 base and J lost 3; bases outside the gene matches: 5. The CDR3 runs to 18 residues. This chain's CDR3 is CASSLIAGTSGDTGELFF. The CDR3, as DNA: TGTGCCAGCAGCTTAATCGCCGGGACTAGCGGGGACACCGGGGAGCTGTTTTTT.

V and J are TRBV9 and TRBJ2-2; possible D gene TRBD1, 5 bases. The CDR3 runs 15 residues. The V and J ends lost 4 bases and 0 bases respectively, with 10 bases between them. Germline CDR1 reads SGDLS; CDR2 reads YYNGEE. The CDR3 spells CASSSRQSNTGELFF. Written as DNA, the CDR3 is TGTGCCAGCAGCTCCAGACAGTCGAACACCGGGGAGCTGTTTTTT.